Listed below are T cell receptor beta chains from one sample, sequenced in a study of technical replicates of blood from several donors. Generated by immunoSEQ multiplex PCR, the TCRdb table keeps only in-frame clones and is missing some. The table includes 60,000 to 75,000 clones, about 97% detected once. Sequenced sample: T cells isolated from PBMCs. The receptor set was obtained from a human donor in good health. Both conserved end residues are part of each CDR3. Fields, in order: J gene, V gene, D gene, clone size, CDR3 DNA, CDR3 protein. A D gene is named only where the DNA matches it firmly. Size tells how often a clone was seen (once, few, many) or the class of an expanded clone, and some rows leave it out.

TRBJ1-2 | TRBV7-9 | . | once | TGTGCCAGCCTCGAACGAGGGGGCTACACCTTC | CASLERGGYTF
TRBJ1-1 | TRBV7-9 | TRBD1 | . | TGTGCCAGCAGCTTAGCAGACAGGGGGAATACTGAAGCTTTCTTT | CASSLADRGNTEAFF
TRBJ1-2 | TRBV6-5 | . | . | TGTGCCAGCAGTTACTCGTGGACAGATAACTATGGCTACACCTTC | CASSYSWTDNYGYTF
TRBJ2-1 | TRBV6-5 | . | . | TGTGCCAGCAGTTCACAGGTCCCGAATCTACTGTATGAGCAGTTCTTC | CASSSQVPNLLYEQFF
TRBJ2-3 | TRBV29-1 | TRBD1 | few | TGCAGCGTTGAAAGGGACAGAGACTTCACAGATACGCAGTATTTT | CSVERDRDFTDTQYF
TRBJ2-7 | TRBV2 | TRBD2 | . | TGTGCCAGCAGTGTAGAGGCGGGAGCCTACGAGCAGTACTTC | CASSVEAGAYEQYF
TRBJ2-2 | TRBV7-9 | . | . | TGTGCCAGCAGCCCTATAAACACCGGGGAGCTGTTTTTT | CASSPINTGELFF
TRBJ1-1 | TRBV29-1 | TRBD1 | . | TGCAGCGTTGAGTGGGACAGGGAATTGAACACTGAAGCTTTCTTT | CSVEWDRELNTEAFF
TRBJ2-3 | TRBV5-6 | TRBD2 | once | TGTGCCAGCAGCACGGGACTAGCGGTTGGGGATACGCAGTATTTT | CASSTGLAVGDTQYF
TRBJ1-3 | TRBV7-9 | TRBD1 | . | TGTGCCAGCAGCCCGGACAGGGGTTATGGAAACACCATATATTTT | CASSPDRGYGNTIYF
TRBJ1-2 | TRBV5-6 | . | . | TGTGCCAGCAGCTTGGGCAGGGGTGACTATGGCTACACCTTC | CASSLGRGDYGYTF
TRBJ2-7 | TRBV7-2 | . | . | TGTGCCAGCAGCTTACGATCCTCCGACAGCTACGAGCAGTACTTC | CASSLRSSDSYEQYF
TRBJ2-1 | TRBV19 | . | . | TGTGCCAGTAGCAGAGGGTCATCCTACAATGAGCAGTTCTTC | CASSRGSSYNEQFF
TRBJ2-7 | TRBV30 | TRBD2 | once | TGTGCCTGGAATATAGGACTAGCGGGCTACGAGCAGTACTTC | CAWNIGLAGYEQYF
TRBJ1-5 | TRBV19 | . | once | TGTGCCAGTAAGGGGCTCAGCAATCAGCCCCAGCATTTT | CASKGLSNQPQHF
TRBJ2-5 | TRBV2 | TRBD1 | . | TGTGCCAGCAGGGACGGGGACAGGGAAATCGAGACCCAGTACTTC | CASRDGDREIETQYF
TRBJ2-3 | TRBV28 | . | . | TGTGCCAGCAGTATATGGAGGGATACGCAGTATTTT | CASSIWRDTQYF
TRBJ2-1 | TRBV19 | . | . | TGTGCCAGTAGTATAGTGGGAGAAAATGAGCAGTTCTTC | CASSIVGENEQFF
TRBJ2-5 | TRBV7-9 | . | . | TGTGCCAGCAGTTCTCTCCCCCACAGGGTCGGCGAGACCCAGTACTTC | CASSSLPHRVGETQYF
TRBJ2-5 | TRBV2 | TRBD2 | . | TGTGCCAGCAGTGAAAGGAGCGGGGGGAAAGAGACCCAGTACTTC | CASSERSGGKETQYF
TRBJ1-3 | TRBV5-5 | . | . | TGTGCCAGCAGCCCGGAGGGGTATTTTGTGGGAAACACCATATATTTT | CASSPEGYFVGNTIYF
TRBJ1-2 | TRBV20-1 | TRBD1 | . | TGCAGTACTGGGGACAGTGTGGGCTACACCTTC | CSTGDSVGYTF
TRBJ2-7 | TRBV28 | TRBD1 | . | TGTGCCAGCGCCTATCCGGGACAGACCTACGAGCAGTACTTC | CASAYPGQTYEQYF
TRBJ2-7 | TRBV9 | TRBD2 | . | TGTGCCAGCAGCGAGAGAGCTTCTAGCGGGAGGGGCGAGCAGTACTTC | CASSERASSGRGEQYF
TRBJ2-7 | TRBV28 | . | . | TGTGCCAGCAGTTTAGTGCAGGGTAATGAGCAGTACTTC | CASSLVQGNEQYF
TRBJ2-2 | TRBV9 | . | once | TGTGCCAGCAGCGTAGTCCGCGGGGAGCTGTTTTTT | CASSVVRGELFF
TRBJ1-2 | TRBV2 | . | . | TGTGCCAACCCGAGGAGGATGGGCGGCTACACCTTC | CANPRRMGGYTF
TRBJ2-5 | TRBV5-1 | . | . | TGCGCCAGCAGCTTTGCAGAACAAGAGACCCAGTACTTC | CASSFAEQETQYF
TRBJ1-1 | TRBV15 | . | . | TGTGCCACCAGCAGAGTAGGTAGAGGGGAAGCTTTCTTT | CATSRVGRGEAFF